This TCR beta chain was profiled in a study of control samples from healthy donors and cancer patients. Here immunoSEQ multiplex PCR was the method, and the copy in TCRdb shows in-frame clones only, minus some. Of over 150,000 clones in the sample, 90% to 95% were seen once. The source is a woman under 30 in good health. The sample comprised blood.

Written as DNA, the CDR3 is TGTGCCAGCAGCTTAGATGTAGGGCAAGCTTTCTTT. It translates to CASSLDVGQAFF. The rearrangement uses TRBV7-9 and TRBJ1-1, with no clear D. There are 12 residues in the CDR3. Germline CDR1 SEHNR, CDR2 FQNEAQ (reference sequence). V was cut by 1 base and J by 9 bases, with 9 bases left in between.